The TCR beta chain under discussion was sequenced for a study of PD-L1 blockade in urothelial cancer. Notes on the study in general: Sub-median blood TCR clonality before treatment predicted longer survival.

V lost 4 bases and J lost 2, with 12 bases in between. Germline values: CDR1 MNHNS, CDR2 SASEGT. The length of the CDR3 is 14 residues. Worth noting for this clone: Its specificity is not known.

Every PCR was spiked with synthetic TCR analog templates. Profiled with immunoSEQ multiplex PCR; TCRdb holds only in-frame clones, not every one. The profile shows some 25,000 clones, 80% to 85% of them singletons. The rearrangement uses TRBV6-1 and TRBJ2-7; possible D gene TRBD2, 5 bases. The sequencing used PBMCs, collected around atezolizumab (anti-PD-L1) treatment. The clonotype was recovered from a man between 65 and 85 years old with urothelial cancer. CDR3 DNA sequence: TGTGCCAGCAGTGTGAGGGAGAGTGCCTACGAGCAGTACTTC. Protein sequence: CASSVRESAYEQYF.